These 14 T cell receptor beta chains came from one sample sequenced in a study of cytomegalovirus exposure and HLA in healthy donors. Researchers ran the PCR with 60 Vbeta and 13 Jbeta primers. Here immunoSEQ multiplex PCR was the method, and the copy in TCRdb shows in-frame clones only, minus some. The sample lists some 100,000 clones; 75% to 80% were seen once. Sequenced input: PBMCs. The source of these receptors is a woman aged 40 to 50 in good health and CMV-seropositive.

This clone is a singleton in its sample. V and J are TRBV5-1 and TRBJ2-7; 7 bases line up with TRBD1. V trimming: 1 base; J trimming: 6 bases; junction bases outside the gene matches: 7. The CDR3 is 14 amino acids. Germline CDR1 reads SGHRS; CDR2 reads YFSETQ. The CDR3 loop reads CASSLKQGNGEQYF. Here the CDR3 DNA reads TGCGCCAGCAGCTTGAAACAGGGGAATGGCGAGCAGTACTTC.

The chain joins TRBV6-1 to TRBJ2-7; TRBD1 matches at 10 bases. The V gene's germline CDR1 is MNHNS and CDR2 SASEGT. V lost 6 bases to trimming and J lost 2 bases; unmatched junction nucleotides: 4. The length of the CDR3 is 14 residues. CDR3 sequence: CASRDRGGAYEQYF. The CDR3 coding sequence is TGTGCCAGCAGGGACAGGGGGGGGGCCTACGAGCAGTACTTC.

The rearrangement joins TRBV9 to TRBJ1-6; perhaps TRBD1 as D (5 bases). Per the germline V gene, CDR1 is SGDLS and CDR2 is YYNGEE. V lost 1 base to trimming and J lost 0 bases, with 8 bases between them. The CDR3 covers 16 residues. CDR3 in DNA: TGTGCCAGCAGCGTATCGGACAACTCCTATAATTCACCCCTCCACTTT. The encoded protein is CASSVSDNSYNSPLHF.

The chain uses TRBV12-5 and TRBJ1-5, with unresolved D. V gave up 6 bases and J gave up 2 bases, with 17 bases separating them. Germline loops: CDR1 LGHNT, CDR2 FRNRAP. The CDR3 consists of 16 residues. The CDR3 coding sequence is TGTGCTAGTGGGGCCTTAGGAGCTCTGGGCAATCAGCCCCAGCATTTT. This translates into CASGALGALGNQPQHF.

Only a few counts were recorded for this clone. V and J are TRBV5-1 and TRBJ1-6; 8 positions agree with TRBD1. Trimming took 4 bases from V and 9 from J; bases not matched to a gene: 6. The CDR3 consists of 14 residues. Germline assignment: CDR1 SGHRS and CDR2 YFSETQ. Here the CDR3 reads CASSPGQEGSPLHF. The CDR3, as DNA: TGCGCCAGCAGCCCGGGACAGGAGGGTTCACCCCTCCACTTT.

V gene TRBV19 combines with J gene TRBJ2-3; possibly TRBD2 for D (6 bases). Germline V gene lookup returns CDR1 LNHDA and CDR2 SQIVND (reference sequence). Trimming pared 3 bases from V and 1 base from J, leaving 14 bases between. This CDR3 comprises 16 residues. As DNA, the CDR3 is TGTGCCAGTAGTATGAGGCGTTGGGAGGGCACAGATACGCAGTATTTT. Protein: CASSMRRWEGTDTQYF.

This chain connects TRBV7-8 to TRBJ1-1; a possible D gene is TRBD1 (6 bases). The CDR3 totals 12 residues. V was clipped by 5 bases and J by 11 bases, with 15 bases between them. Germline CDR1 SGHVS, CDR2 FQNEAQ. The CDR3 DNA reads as TGTGCCAGCAGCGCTACAGGGAGTGGGGCTTTCTTT. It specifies CASSATGSGAFF.

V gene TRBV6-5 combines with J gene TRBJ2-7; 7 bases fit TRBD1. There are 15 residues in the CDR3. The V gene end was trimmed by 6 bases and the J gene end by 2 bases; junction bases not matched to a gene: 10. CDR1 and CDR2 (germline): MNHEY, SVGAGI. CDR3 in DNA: TGTGCCAGCAGAAGACAGGGAAAGGGGACCTACGAGCAGTACTTC. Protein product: CASRRQGKGTYEQYF.

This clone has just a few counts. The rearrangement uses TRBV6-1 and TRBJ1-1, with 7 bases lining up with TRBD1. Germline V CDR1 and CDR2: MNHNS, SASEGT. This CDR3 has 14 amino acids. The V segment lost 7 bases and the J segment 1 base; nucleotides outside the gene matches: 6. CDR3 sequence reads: CASTETGPNTEAFF. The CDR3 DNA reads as TGTGCCAGCACTGAGACAGGGCCGAACACTGAAGCTTTCTTT.

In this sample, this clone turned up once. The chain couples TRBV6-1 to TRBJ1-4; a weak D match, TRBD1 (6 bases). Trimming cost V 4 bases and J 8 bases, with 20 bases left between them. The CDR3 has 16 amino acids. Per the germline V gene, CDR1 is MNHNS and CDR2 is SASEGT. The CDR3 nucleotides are TGTGCCAGCAGTGGAAACCTCAGGGGTTGGGGCGAAAAACTGTTTTTT. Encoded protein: CASSGNLRGWGEKLFF.

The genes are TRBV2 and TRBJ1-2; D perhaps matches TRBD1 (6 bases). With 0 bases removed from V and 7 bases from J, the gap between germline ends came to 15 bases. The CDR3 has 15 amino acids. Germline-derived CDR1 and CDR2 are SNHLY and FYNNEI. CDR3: CASSEAATGPGGYTF. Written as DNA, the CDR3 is TGTGCCAGCAGTGAAGCGGCGACAGGTCCGGGTGGCTACACCTTC.

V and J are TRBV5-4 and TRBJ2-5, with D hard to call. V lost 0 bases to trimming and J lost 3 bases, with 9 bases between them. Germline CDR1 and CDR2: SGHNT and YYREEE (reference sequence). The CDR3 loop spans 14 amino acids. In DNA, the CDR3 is TGTGCCAGCAGCTTGGGTACAGCTAAAGAGACCCAGTACTTC. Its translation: CASSLGTAKETQYF. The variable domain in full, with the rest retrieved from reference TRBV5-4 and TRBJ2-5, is ETGVTQSPTHLIKTRGQQVTLRCSSQSGHNTVSWYQQALGQGPQFIFQYYREEENGRGNFPPRFSGLQFPNYSSELNVNALELDDSALYLCASSLGTAKETQYFGPGTRLLVL.

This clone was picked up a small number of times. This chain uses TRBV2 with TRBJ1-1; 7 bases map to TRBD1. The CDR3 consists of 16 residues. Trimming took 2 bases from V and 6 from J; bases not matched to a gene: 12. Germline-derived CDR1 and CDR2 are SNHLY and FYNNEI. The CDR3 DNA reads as TGTGCCAGCAGTGAATCGACCAGGGGGGATTTGGCTGAAGCTTTCTTT. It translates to CASSESTRGDLAEAFF.

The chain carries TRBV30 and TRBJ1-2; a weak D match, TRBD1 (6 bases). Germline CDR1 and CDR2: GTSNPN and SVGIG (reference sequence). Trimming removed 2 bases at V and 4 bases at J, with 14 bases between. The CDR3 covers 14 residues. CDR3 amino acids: CAWSTGTTIYGYTF. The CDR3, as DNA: TGTGCCTGGAGTACTGGGACAACTATCTATGGCTACACCTTC.